Shown below are 23 T cell receptor beta chains from a single sample sequenced in a study of technical replicates of blood from a handful of donors. Using immunoSEQ multiplex PCR, the repertoire was profiled, and TCRdb retains in-frame clones only, with some absent. The table shows approximately 79,000 clones, with 96% occurring only once. Specimen: T cells isolated from PBMCs. These receptors came from a human donor in good health.

The chain employs TRBV19 and TRBJ2-7; the D gene is possibly TRBD1 (6 bases). The ends were cut back, 9 bases at V and 5 bases at J, with 20 bases in the middle. CDR3 size: 14 residues. The V gene's germline CDR1 is LNHDA and CDR2 SQIVND (reference sequence). The CDR3 is CASRPPGESHEQYF. The CDR3 bases are TGTGCCAGCCGGCCCCCAGGGGAAAGCCACGAGCAGTACTTC.

This clone appeared a single time. CDR3 residues: CASGVNNQPQHF. The CDR3 DNA sequence: TGTGCCAGCGGAGTCAACAATCAGCCCCAGCATTTT. This chain connects TRBV27 to TRBJ1-5; D not certain. The ends were cut back, 8 bases at V and 3 bases at J, with 8 bases in the middle. The CDR3 has 12 amino acids. CDR1 is MNHEY and CDR2 is SMNVEV in the germline V gene (reference sequence).

The chain is built from TRBV25-1 and TRBJ1-4; D is unclear. CDR1 and CDR2 from the germline V gene are MGHDK and SYGVNS. V dropped 0 bases and J dropped 0 bases, with 2 bases sitting between them. CDR3 length: 14 residues. CDR3 protein: CASSEYATNEKLFF. The CDR3 region has the DNA TGTGCCAGCAGTGAATACGCAACTAATGAAAAACTGTTTTTT.

The chain links TRBV7-7 to TRBJ2-5, with 8 bases matching TRBD2. This CDR3 spans 16 amino acids. V was clipped by 5 bases and J by 4 bases; unmatched bases: 12. Germline assignment: CDR1 SSHAT and CDR2 FNYEAQ (reference sequence). In DNA, the CDR3 is TGTGCCAGCAGCCTATCCCTCGCGAGCGGGAGAGAGACCCAGTACTTC. Amino acid sequence: CASSLSLASGRETQYF. The full variable domain, in which reference TRBV7-7 and TRBJ2-5 provide the parts outside the CDR3, is GAGVSQSPRYKVTKRGQDVTLRCDPISSHATLYWYQQALGQGPEFLTYFNYEAQPDKSGLPSDRFSAERPEGSISTLTIQRTEQRDSAMYRCASSLSLASGRETQYFGPGTRLLVL.

V is TRBV6-1 and J is TRBJ1-1; 9 bases agree with TRBD1. Trimming at V came to 2 bases and at J to 9 bases, leaving 4 bases not matched to a gene. The CDR3 sequence is 13 residues long. The germline CDR1 and CDR2 sequences are MNHNS and SASEGT. The CDR3: CASSEQGQGKAFF. The CDR3 nucleotides read TGTGCCAGCAGTGAACAGGGACAGGGAAAAGCTTTCTTT.

Regarding this clone: This same CDR3 is encoded by further DNA sequences in the sample. This chain uses TRBV9 with TRBJ1-1, with D perhaps matching TRBD1 (6 bases). Germline CDR1 reads SGDLS; CDR2 reads YYNGEE. The CDR3 is made up of 15 amino acids. The V gene lost 0 bases and the J gene lost 1 base, with 10 bases spanning the gap. CDR3 bases: TGTGCCAGCAGCGTAGGAGGGGGGGGGAACACTGAAGCTTTCTTT. This sequence encodes CASSVGGGGNTEAFF.

The V gene is TRBV25-1, the J gene TRBJ1-2, with D possibly TRBD1 on 5 matching bases. CDR3 length: 12 residues. Germline lookup yields CDR1 MGHDK and CDR2 SYGVNS. Trimming removed 1 base at V and 7 bases at J, with 7 bases between. The CDR3 DNA reads as TGTGCCAGCAGTGAATCGGGGGTTGGCTACACCTTC. It specifies CASSESGVGYTF.

The rearrangement links TRBV30 to TRBJ2-1; 8 bases are shared with TRBD1. Germline CDR1 is GTSNPN and CDR2 is SVGIG (reference sequence). The J segment lost 6 bases and the V segment lost 1 base, leaving 8 bases of the junction unmatched. This CDR3 is 15 amino acids long. CDR3 residues: CAWSALAGGRNEQFF. As DNA, the CDR3 is TGTGCCTGGAGTGCGCTGGCAGGGGGCCGCAATGAGCAGTTCTTC.

DNA of the CDR3: TGTGCCAGCAGCCAAGTTAATGAGCAGTACTTC. Its protein is CASSQVNEQYF. The chain uses TRBV4-2 and TRBJ2-7; D not certain. There are 11 residues in the CDR3. Germline values: CDR1 LGHNA, CDR2 YNFKEQ. Trimming took 1 base from V and 7 from J, leaving 5 bases between them.

The chain recombines TRBV7-3 with TRBJ2-7; 9 bases are a match to TRBD2. This CDR3 region has 14 residues. Looked up from germline, CDR1 is SGHTA and CDR2 is FQGTGA. V lost 7 bases, J lost 5 bases, and 9 bases stayed unmatched. The CDR3 DNA reads TGTGCCAGCAAGGGTGGGACTAGCATCCACGAGCAGTACTTC. Translated, it gives CASKGGTSIHEQYF.

The genes are TRBV5-1 and TRBJ2-3; no firm D call. The CDR3 contains 14 residues. Trimming shortened V by 5 bases and J by 4 bases, and 14 bases separated the two germline ends. CDR1 SGHRS and CDR2 YFSETQ come from the germline V gene. The CDR3 spells CASRPEVGPDTQYF. The CDR3 coding sequence is TGCGCCAGCAGACCAGAAGTGGGCCCAGATACGCAGTATTTT. The whole variable domain, remainder taken from reference TRBV5-1 and TRBJ2-3, is KAGVTQTPRYLIKTRGQQVTLSCSPISGHRSVSWYQQTPGQGLQFLFEYFSETQRNKGNFPGRFSGRQFSNSRSEMNVSTLELGDSALYLCASRPEVGPDTQYFGPGTRLTVL.

This clone was detected a few times. The chain combines TRBV19 with TRBJ1-5, with D perhaps matching TRBD1 (5 bases). The CDR3 is 14 residues long. CDR1 is LNHDA, CDR2 SQIVND, per germline (reference sequence). Trimming cost V 6 bases and J 7 bases, with 16 bases left between them. The CDR3 DNA reads TGTGCCAGTAGCTCACTCAAAGGGGCACAGCCCCAGCATTTT. Its protein is CASSSLKGAQPQHF.

The chain joins TRBV6-5 to TRBJ2-7, with 9 bases that match TRBD1. The CDR3 contains 15 residues. From germline, CDR1 is MNHEY and CDR2 SVGAGI. Trimming removed 6 bases from V and 0 bases from J; junction bases left unmatched: 6. In nucleotides, the CDR3 is TGTGCCAGCAGAGCCGGGACAGGGAGCTCCTACGAGCAGTACTTC. Protein sequence: CASRAGTGSSYEQYF.

The chain couples TRBV7-9 to TRBJ1-2, with D possibly TRBD1 on 6 matching bases. The CDR3 totals 17 residues. Per germline, CDR1 SEHNR and CDR2 FQNEAQ (reference sequence). Trimming took off 0 bases at V and 4 bases at J, with 18 bases between the two ends. DNA of the CDR3: TGTGCCAGCAGCTTAGCGGGGGGGGGCGACAGCCCCTATGGCTACACCTTC. This gives the protein CASSLAGGGDSPYGYTF.

The chain is built from TRBV11-2 and TRBJ2-7; D ambiguous. The CDR3 is 17 residues long. Between the trimmed V and J ends, which lost 5 bases and 2 bases, there was a span of 22 bases. CDR1 and CDR2 from the germline V gene are SGHAT and FQNNGV. CDR3 region: CASSPIPRKDLTYEQYF. The CDR3 region has the DNA TGTGCCAGCAGCCCCATACCGAGGAAGGATCTCACCTACGAGCAGTACTTC.

J is TRBJ2-7 and V is TRBV7-2, with 7 bases identical to TRBD1. The CDR3 is 14 amino acids. The V segment lost 5 bases and the J segment 3 bases; nucleotides outside the gene matches: 7. Germline loops: CDR1 SGHTA, CDR2 FQGNSA. The CDR3: CASSTNRGNYEQYF. The CDR3, as DNA: TGTGCCAGCAGCACAAACAGGGGTAACTACGAGCAGTACTTC.

This chain links TRBV7-2 with TRBJ2-1, with TRBD1 identical over 9 bases. This CDR3 is built from 16 residues. V shed 6 bases, J shed 7 bases, and the junction held 13 bases outside the gene matches. CDR1 and CDR2 (germline): SGHTA, FQGNSA. The CDR3: CASSLVLGDRANEQFF. The CDR3 nucleotides read TGTGCCAGCAGTCTAGTTCTAGGGGACAGGGCAAATGAGCAGTTCTTC.

This chain uses TRBV9 with TRBJ2-5, with TRBD2 identical over 9 bases. The V and J ends lost 0 bases and 3 bases, in that order; junction bases with no gene match: 3. Germline assignment: CDR1 SGDLS and CDR2 YYNGEE. CDR3 size: 15 residues. Written as DNA, the CDR3 is TGTGCCAGCAGCGTAGGTGGCGGGAGGGAAGAGACCCAGTACTTC. As protein: CASSVGGGREETQYF.

This chain joins TRBV18 and TRBJ2-7; weak D call: TRBD1 (6 bases). The CDR3 length is 16 residues. V lost 6 bases and J lost 6, with 24 bases in between. Germline V gives CDR1 KGHSH, CDR2 LQKENI. The CDR3: CASSQGVSGQRGEQYF. CDR3 coding DNA: TGTGCCAGCTCCCAGGGAGTGAGCGGACAGCGAGGCGAGCAGTACTTC.

This rearrangement joins TRBV11-3 to TRBJ1-1; D ambiguous. CDR1 and CDR2 from the germline V gene are SGHNT and YENEEA. The CDR3 consists of 12 residues. Trimming shortened V by 0 bases and J by 8 bases, and 7 bases separated the two germline ends. As DNA, the CDR3 is TGTGCCAGCAGCTTAGATCCCACAGAAGCTTTCTTT. Protein sequence: CASSLDPTEAFF.

J is TRBJ2-3 and V is TRBV20-1; D gene ambiguous. Germline assignment: CDR1 DFQATT and CDR2 SNEGSKA (reference sequence). CDR3 size: 11 residues. V was pared by 6 bases and J by 1 base, with 5 bases between. The CDR3 loop reads CSAEGTDTQYF. The DNA of the CDR3 is TGCAGTGCCGAGGGCACAGATACGCAGTATTTT.

J is TRBJ2-1 and V is TRBV19; D possibly corresponds to TRBD1 (6 bases). Germline loops: CDR1 LNHDA, CDR2 SQIVND (reference sequence). V was cut by 5 bases and J by 6 bases, with 11 bases left in between. CDR3 length equals 13 residues. The CDR3 reads CASSQGWGNEQFF. CDR3 nucleotides: TGTGCCAGTAGTCAGGGGTGGGGCAATGAGCAGTTCTTC.

V is TRBV11-2 and J is TRBJ1-5; D not resolved. The V end lost 4 bases, the J end lost 3 bases, and 4 bases lay between the germline ends. The germline V gene encodes CDR1 SGHAT and CDR2 FQNNGV. This CDR3 comprises 12 residues. The CDR3 here is CASSSLNQPQHF. In DNA form, the CDR3 reads TGTGCCAGCAGCTCCCTCAATCAGCCCCAGCATTTT. Full variable domain (missing parts from reference TRBV11-2 and TRBJ1-5): EAGVAQSPRYKIIEKRQSVAFWCNPISGHATLYWYQQILGQGPKLLIQFQNNGVVDDSQLPKDRFSAERLKGVDSTLKIQPAKLEDSAVYLCASSSLNQPQHFGDGTRLSIL.